This entry lists 24 T cell receptor beta chains sequenced from one sample in a study of blood T cell repertoires in COVID-19. TCRdb keeps only in-frame clones here, not all; method: immunoSEQ multiplex PCR. Here the sample spans roughly 260,000 clones, approximately 92% being singletons. The material sequenced was peripheral blood. The receptors shown here come from a person aged 18 to 30 with COVID-19, enrolled during active disease.

This chain connects TRBV9 to TRBJ2-2, with D possibly TRBD2 on 6 matching bases. CDR3 length: 15 residues. Germline V CDR1 and CDR2: SGDLS, YYNGEE. V gave up 6 bases and J gave up 1 base, with 13 bases separating them. CDR3 region: CASNRDWRNTGELFF. CDR3 nucleotides: TGTGCCAGCAACCGGGACTGGCGGAACACCGGGGAGCTGTTTTTT.

The J gene is TRBJ2-1, the V gene TRBV11-2; the D gene is possibly TRBD2 (6 bases). Trimming took off 5 bases at V and 0 bases at J, with 23 bases between the two ends. Germline assignment: CDR1 SGHAT and CDR2 FQNNGV. This CDR3 is built from 19 residues. CDR3 sequence: CASSPLSGGATSSYNEQFF. Here the CDR3 DNA reads TGTGCCAGCAGCCCCCTCTCCGGAGGAGCGACTAGCTCCTACAATGAGCAGTTCTTC.

The chain recombines TRBV9 with TRBJ2-7, with 8 bases that match TRBD2. Germline V gene sequence: CDR1 SGDLS, CDR2 YYNGEE. V lost 2 bases, J lost 0 bases, and 1 base stayed unmatched. The CDR3 has 14 amino acids. In nucleotides, the CDR3 is TGTGCCAGCAGCGTGACTAGCGCCTCCTACGAGCAGTACTTC. Its protein product is CASSVTSASYEQYF.

This chain joins TRBV5-8 and TRBJ1-5; D unclear. The CDR3 is made up of 15 amino acids. CDR1 is SGHTS, CDR2 YDEGEE, per germline. V was trimmed by 2 bases and J by 7 bases, leaving 16 bases between them. The CDR3 spells CASSFGLPRFQPQHF. CDR3 sequence (DNA): TGTGCCAGCAGCTTTGGACTCCCGCGTTTCCAGCCCCAGCATTTT.

V gene TRBV6-2 or TRBV6-3 combines with J gene TRBJ2-1, with D maybe TRBD2 (6 bases). V was cut by 5 bases and J by 5 bases, with 10 bases left in between. The CDR3 consists of 13 residues. The germline V gene has CDR1 MNHEY and CDR2 SVGEGT. The CDR3 region has the DNA TGTGCCAGCAGTCCCGGGACTGACAATGAGCAGTTCTTC. The encoded protein is CASSPGTDNEQFF.

This clone was detected only once. The chain is built from TRBV29-1 and TRBJ2-3, with D unclear. Deletions cut 7 bases from V and 1 base from J, with 12 bases between. This CDR3 has 13 residues. The germline CDR1 and CDR2 sequences are SQVTM and ANQGSEA. The CDR3 bases are TGCAGCGCCGACCTCGGAGGCACAGATACGCAGTATTTT. This encodes CSADLGGTDTQYF.

This clone was observed once. The V gene is TRBV19, the J gene TRBJ1-5; D remains ambiguous. From germline, CDR1 is LNHDA and CDR2 SQIVND (reference sequence). This CDR3 has 15 amino acids. The V end was cut by 1 base, the J end by 0 bases, with 7 bases between. In nucleotides, the CDR3 is TGTGCCAGTAGTATAGGAGTTCGTAGCAATCAGCCCCAGCATTTT. This encodes CASSIGVRSNQPQHF.

The rearrangement links TRBV5-1 to TRBJ1-2; 11 nucleotides agree with TRBD1. The CDR3 runs to 15 residues. Trimming at V came to 3 bases and at J to 3 bases, leaving 4 bases not matched to a gene. Per germline, CDR1 SGHRS and CDR2 YFSETQ. The CDR3 sequence is CASSSWTGGDYGYTF. The CDR3 DNA is TGCGCCAGCAGCTCCTGGACAGGGGGCGACTATGGCTACACCTTC.

The chain employs TRBV7-8 and TRBJ2-5, with 7 bases identical to TRBD1. This CDR3 region has 17 residues. Germline V CDR1 and CDR2: SGHVS, FQNEAQ. V was clipped by 5 bases and J by 4 bases; unmatched bases: 16. The CDR3 sequence: CASSPDSGTAIRETQYF. CDR3 DNA: TGTGCCAGCAGCCCAGACTCCGGGACAGCTATCCGAGAGACCCAGTACTTC.

This chain links TRBV15 with TRBJ2-3, with a possible D match to TRBD1 (7 bases). Trimming took 1 base from V and 0 from J, leaving 14 bases between them. The length of the CDR3 is 17 residues. Germline CDR1 LNHNV, CDR2 YYDKDF (reference sequence). In DNA form, the CDR3 reads TGTGCCACCAGCAGAGCCCGGGGGACAGCCAGCACAGATACGCAGTATTTT. Translated, it gives CATSRARGTASTDTQYF. The full variable domain, completed using reference TRBV15 and TRBJ2-3, is DAMVIQNPRYQVTQFGKPVTLSCSQTLNHNVMYWYQQKSSQAPKLLFHYYDKDFNNEADTPDNFQSRRPNTSFCFLDIRSPGLGDTAMYLCATSRARGTASTDTQYFGPGTRLTVL.

CDR3 residues: CASSLRLAGGPVNTGELFF. The CDR3, as DNA: TGTGCCAGCAGCTTAAGACTAGCGGGAGGGCCTGTCAACACCGGGGAGCTGTTTTTT. The chain combines TRBV7-3 with TRBJ2-2; 14 nucleotides line up with TRBD2. The CDR3 spans 19 residues. The V gene end was trimmed by 1 base and the J gene end by 2 bases; junction bases not matched to a gene: 6. From germline, CDR1 is SGHTA and CDR2 FQGTGA.

The chain couples TRBV6-5 to TRBJ2-5, with D perhaps TRBD1 (7 bases). Germline-derived CDR1 and CDR2 are MNHEY and SVGAGI. The ends were cut back, 7 bases at V and 2 bases at J, with 17 bases in the middle. The CDR3 has 15 residues. CDR3 sequence reads: CASNSGAGQQETQYF. CDR3 sequence (DNA): TGTGCCAGCAATTCCGGCGCGGGACAGCAAGAGACCCAGTACTTC.

The chain has TRBV7-8 and TRBJ2-3; 9 nucleotides match TRBD2. Unmatched junction bases numbered 11, after V lost 1 base and J lost 6 bases. Germline V gene sequence: CDR1 SGHVS, CDR2 FQNEAQ. The CDR3 loop spans 17 amino acids. The CDR3 sequence is CASSLERIAGAFDTQYF. Written as DNA, the CDR3 is TGTGCCAGCAGCTTAGAACGAATAGCGGGAGCTTTTGATACGCAGTATTTT.

This chain uses TRBV7-9 with TRBJ1-2; D gene uncertain. The CDR3 covers 11 residues. Trimming removed 2 bases at V and 7 bases at J, with 5 bases between. Germline V gene sequence: CDR1 SEHNR, CDR2 FQNEAQ (reference sequence). The CDR3, as DNA: TGTGCCAGCAGCTTATACGGTGGCTACACCTTC. Protein: CASSLYGGYTF. The whole variable domain, filled in from reference TRBV7-9 and TRBJ1-2, reads DTGVSQNPRHKITKRGQNVTFRCDPISEHNRLYWYRQTLGQGPEFLTYFQNEAQLEKSRLLSDRFSAERPKGSFSTLEIQRTEQGDSAMYLCASSLYGGYTFGSGTRLTVV.

The chain uses TRBV5-5 and TRBJ2-3, with 11 bases that match TRBD1. This CDR3 contains 17 residues. The V and J ends lost 0 bases and 3 bases, in that order; junction bases with no gene match: 6. Germline V gene sequence: CDR1 SGHKS, CDR2 YYEKEE (reference sequence). CDR3 residues: CASSLVGQGDVTDTQYF. For the CDR3, the DNA is TGTGCCAGCAGCTTGGTGGGACAGGGGGACGTAACAGATACGCAGTATTTT.

The chain has TRBV20-1 and TRBJ1-2; D unresolved. Trimming pared 1 base from V and 9 bases from J, leaving 9 bases between. Germline V gene data show CDR1 as DFQATT and CDR2 as SNEGSKA (reference sequence). The CDR3 is 11 residues long. CDR3 in amino acids: CSARVAGSYTF. CDR3 coding DNA: TGCAGTGCTAGAGTAGCGGGGAGCTACACCTTC.

This chain joins TRBV7-9 and TRBJ2-5; D gene unclear. Germline lookup yields CDR1 SEHNR and CDR2 FQNEAQ (reference sequence). This CDR3 is built from 15 residues. Trimming left V 5 bases short and J 3 bases short, with 16 bases between. This CDR3 reads CASSRRPEEEETQYF. The DNA for the CDR3 is TGTGCCAGCAGCCGCCGGCCCGAAGAGGAAGAGACCCAGTACTTC. The whole variable domain, filled in from reference TRBV7-9 and TRBJ2-5, reads DTGVSQNPRHKITKRGQNVTFRCDPISEHNRLYWYRQTLGQGPEFLTYFQNEAQLEKSRLLSDRFSAERPKGSFSTLEIQRTEQGDSAMYLCASSRRPEEEETQYFGPGTRLLVL.

The chain has TRBV5-5 and TRBJ2-1; weak D call: TRBD2 (5 bases). The ends were cut back, 4 bases at V and 6 bases at J, with 11 bases in the middle. The V gene's germline CDR1 is SGHKS and CDR2 YYEKEE (reference sequence). This CDR3 region has 13 residues. The CDR3 coding sequence is TGTGCCAGCAGCCCGGGGTATTCCAATGAGCAGTTCTTC. The encoded protein is CASSPGYSNEQFF.

The rearrangement links TRBV6-1 to TRBJ1-2; D may be TRBD1 (6 bases). The germline gives CDR1 MNHNS, CDR2 SASEGT. This CDR3 is built from 15 residues. V dropped 2 bases and J dropped 4 bases, with 14 bases sitting between them. The CDR3 spells CASSESRTVTYGYTF. The CDR3 DNA sequence: TGTGCCAGCAGTGAAAGCCGGACAGTGACCTATGGCTACACCTTC.

The V and J genes are TRBV2 and TRBJ2-1; D might be TRBD2 (5 bases). Trimming cost V 8 bases and J 0 bases, with 11 bases left between them. This CDR3 contains 14 residues. Germline V CDR1 and CDR2: SNHLY, FYNNEI. For the CDR3, the DNA is TGTGCCAGCGTCGGACTGGACTCCTACAATGAGCAGTTCTTC. Encoded protein: CASVGLDSYNEQFF.

The table lists this clone with a count of one. The chain links TRBV30 to TRBJ2-7; TRBD2 matches 7 bases. J lost 2 bases, V lost 1 base, and 14 bases had no gene match. The CDR3 sequence is 17 residues long. The germline V gene has CDR1 GTSNPN and CDR2 SVGIG (reference sequence). CDR3 region: CAWSAPPLGGRAYEQYF. CDR3 nucleotides: TGTGCCTGGAGTGCCCCCCCCCTGGGCGGGAGAGCCTACGAGCAGTACTTC.

The J gene is TRBJ1-6, the V gene TRBV3-1 (or the pseudogene TRBV3-2), with TRBD1 as a possible D gene (5 bases). V was cut by 5 bases and J by 5 bases, with 13 bases left in between. CDR1 LGHDT and CDR2 YNNKEL come from the germline V gene (reference sequence). The CDR3 totals 15 residues. The CDR3 nucleotides are TGTGCCAGCAGCATGAGACAGATAAATAATTCACCCCTCCACTTT. Its protein product is CASSMRQINNSPLHF.

The rearrangement links TRBV7-9 to TRBJ2-5; 11 bases line up with TRBD2. V was pared by 2 bases and J by 3 bases, with 8 bases of the junction left unmatched. The CDR3 extends over 17 amino acids. CDR1 is SEHNR, CDR2 FQNEAQ, per germline (reference sequence). For the CDR3, the DNA is TGTGCCAGCAGCTTATTAGCGGGAGGGCCTGGGGAAGAGACCCAGTACTTC. Amino acid sequence: CASSLLAGGPGEETQYF. Full variable domain (rest looked up from reference TRBV7-9 and TRBJ2-5): DTGVSQNPRHKITKRGQNVTFRCDPISEHNRLYWYRQTLGQGPEFLTYFQNEAQLEKSRLLSDRFSAERPKGSFSTLEIQRTEQGDSAMYLCASSLLAGGPGEETQYFGPGTRLLVL.

The V call is TRBV7-9, the J call TRBJ2-5, with D possibly being TRBD1 (5 bases). There are 14 residues in the CDR3. The germline V gene has CDR1 SEHNR and CDR2 FQNEAQ (reference sequence). The V gene lost 3 bases and the J gene lost 4 bases, with 12 bases spanning the gap. The CDR3 DNA is TGTGCCAGCAGCTTTACAGGCCTAGGAGAGACCCAGTACTTC. Translating gives CASSFTGLGETQYF.